These T cell receptor beta chains were read from a single sample in a study of blood T cell repertoires in COVID-19. Produced via immunoSEQ multiplex PCR; TCRdb's table is partial and in-frame only. This repertoire shows some 330,000 clones, roughly nine tenths found once; its top ten account for 1.8%. Sequencing was performed on peripheral blood. These receptors all stem from a woman aged 25 to 39 with COVID-19, enrolled during active disease. Each CDR3 is given without its conserved first and last residue. Only part of the rows carry a size: once, few, many, or a class if the clone is expanded.

j_gene,v_gene,abundance,CDR3aa
TRBJ2-3,TRBV19,NA,ASSRNQADTQY
TRBJ2-1,TRBV12-5,NA,ASGVTGGQGEQF
TRBJ1-1,TRBV27,NA,ASSFRQNTEAF
TRBJ2-2,TRBV7-8,NA,ASSPMTRTTNTGELF
TRBJ2-1,TRBV11-3,NA,ASSLRNSYNEQF
TRBJ2-7,TRBV19,NA,ASQDQTYEQY
TRBJ2-4,TRBV6-1,NA,ASSEVIGGTQAKNIQY
TRBJ2-1,TRBV15,NA,ATSRARDIRYNGQF
TRBJ1-2,TRBV10-2,NA,ASSERPGGFGYGYT
TRBJ1-5,TRBV13,NA,ASSFGGVNQPQH
TRBJ2-1,TRBV30,once,AWSRNGLAYNEQF
TRBJ1-1,TRBV29-1,NA,SAGQGFTEAF
TRBJ1-2,TRBV7-9,NA,ASSRDTLYGYT
TRBJ1-1,TRBV6-1,NA,ASSEVISVDEAF
TRBJ1-4,TRBV6-5,NA,ASSYSGGTVEKLF
TRBJ2-2,TRBV6-1,NA,ASSELRTGELF
TRBJ1-2,TRBV29-1,NA,SVGQGYGYT
TRBJ2-3,TRBV5-8,once,ASSLTTSGGDTQY
TRBJ2-2,TRBV7-2,NA,ASSLGRAGELF
TRBJ1-5,TRBV7-9,few,ASSLDSGPQH
TRBJ1-3,TRBV2,NA,ASSENLGDRSGNTIY
TRBJ1-5,TRBV19,NA,ASRGGPMRELNQPQH
TRBJ2-3,TRBV4-1,NA,ASSPTGTGGGKDTQY
TRBJ1-2,TRBV28,NA,ASRGDRYYGYT
TRBJ1-2,TRBV5-4,NA,ASSLQQGVGFGYT
TRBJ1-2,TRBV7-9,NA,ASSLSAAMKYGYT